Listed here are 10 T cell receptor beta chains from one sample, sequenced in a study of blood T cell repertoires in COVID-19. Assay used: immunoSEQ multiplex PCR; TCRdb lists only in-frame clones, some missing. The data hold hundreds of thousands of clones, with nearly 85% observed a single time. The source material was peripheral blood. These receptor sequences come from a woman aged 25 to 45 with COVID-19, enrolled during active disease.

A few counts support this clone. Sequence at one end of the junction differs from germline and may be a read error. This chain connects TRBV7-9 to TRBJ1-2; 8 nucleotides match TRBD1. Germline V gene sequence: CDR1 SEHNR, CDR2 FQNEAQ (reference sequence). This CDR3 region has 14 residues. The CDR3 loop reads CASSLAQGDYGYTF. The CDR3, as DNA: TGTGCCAGCAGTTTAGCACAGGGGGACTATGGCTACACCTTC.

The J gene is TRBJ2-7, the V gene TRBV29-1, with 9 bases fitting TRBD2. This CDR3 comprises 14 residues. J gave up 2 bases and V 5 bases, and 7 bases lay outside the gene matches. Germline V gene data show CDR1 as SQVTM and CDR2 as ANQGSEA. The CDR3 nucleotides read TGCAGCGTTCTTAGCGGGAGAAGTACCTACGAGCAGTACTTC. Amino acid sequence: CSVLSGRSTYEQYF.

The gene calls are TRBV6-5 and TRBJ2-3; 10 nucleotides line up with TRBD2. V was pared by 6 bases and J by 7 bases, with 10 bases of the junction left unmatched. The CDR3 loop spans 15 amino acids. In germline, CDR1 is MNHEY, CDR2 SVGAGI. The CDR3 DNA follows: TGTGCCAGCAGAAACCAGCGGGGGGGCATACATACGCAGTATTTT. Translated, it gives CASRNQRGGIHTQYF.

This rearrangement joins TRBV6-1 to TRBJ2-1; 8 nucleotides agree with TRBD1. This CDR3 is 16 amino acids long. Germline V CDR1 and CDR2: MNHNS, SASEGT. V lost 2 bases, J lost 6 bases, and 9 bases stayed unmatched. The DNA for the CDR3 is TGTGCCAGCAGTGAAAGGCTAGGACAGGGACCCAATGAGCAGTTCTTC. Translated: CASSERLGQGPNEQFF.

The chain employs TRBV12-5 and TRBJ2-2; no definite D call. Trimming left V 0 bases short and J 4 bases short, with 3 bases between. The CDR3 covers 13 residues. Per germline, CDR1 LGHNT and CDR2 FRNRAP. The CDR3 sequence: CASGLVGTGELFF. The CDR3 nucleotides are TGTGCTAGTGGTTTGGTCGGCACCGGGGAGCTGTTTTTT.

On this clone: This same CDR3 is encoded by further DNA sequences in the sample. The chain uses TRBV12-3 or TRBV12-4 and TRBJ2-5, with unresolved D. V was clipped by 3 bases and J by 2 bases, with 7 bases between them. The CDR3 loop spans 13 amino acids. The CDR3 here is CASSFNSQETQYF. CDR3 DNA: TGTGCCAGCAGTTTTAACAGTCAAGAGACCCAGTACTTC.

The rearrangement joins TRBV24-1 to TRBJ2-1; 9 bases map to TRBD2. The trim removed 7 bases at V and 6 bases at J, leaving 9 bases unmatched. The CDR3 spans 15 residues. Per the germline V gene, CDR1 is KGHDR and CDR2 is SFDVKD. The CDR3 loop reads CATSGGGGVSNEQFF. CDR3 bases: TGTGCCACCAGCGGTGGCGGGGGGGTTTCCAATGAGCAGTTCTTC.

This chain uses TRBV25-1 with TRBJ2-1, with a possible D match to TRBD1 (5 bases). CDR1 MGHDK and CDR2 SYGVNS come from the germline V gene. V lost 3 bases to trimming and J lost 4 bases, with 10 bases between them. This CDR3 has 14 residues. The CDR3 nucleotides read TGTGCCAGCAGTGAGTCGACAGTTTACAATGAGCAGTTCTTC. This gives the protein CASSESTVYNEQFF.

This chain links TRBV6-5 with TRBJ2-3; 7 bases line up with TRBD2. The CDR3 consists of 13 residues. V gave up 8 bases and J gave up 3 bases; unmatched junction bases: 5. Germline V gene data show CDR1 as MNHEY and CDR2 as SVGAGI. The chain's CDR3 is CASRGSGTDTQYF. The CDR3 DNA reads TGTGCCAGCCGGGGTAGCGGGACAGATACGCAGTATTTT.

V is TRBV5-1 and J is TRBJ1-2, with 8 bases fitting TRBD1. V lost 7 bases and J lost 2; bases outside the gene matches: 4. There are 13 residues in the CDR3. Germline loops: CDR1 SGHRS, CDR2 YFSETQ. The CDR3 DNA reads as TGCGCCAGCGGACAGGGAAAAAACTATGGCTACACCTTC. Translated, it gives CASGQGKNYGYTF.